This T cell receptor beta chain was sequenced during a study of T cell responses to AZD1222 COVID-19 vaccine (dated by TCRdb to about 2021). Some background on the complete study: TCR sequencing covered fewer than 250 trial participants: some 210 given two doses of AZD1222 and 26 given two doses of MenACWY control vaccine. Trial participants were enrolled by age into 18-55, 56-69 and 70-plus year subgroups, with 148, 28 and 57 TCR-sequenced participants respectively. Study-wide findings and limitations: Participants were mostly white British and included more females than males, and it was suggested by the authors that clonal diversity may have been underestimated. The 56-69-year group was small, and its depth increase did not reach significance, likely because of low power. Conclusions about previously exposed vaccinees were limited because only six or seven AZD1222 recipients were SARS-CoV-2 seropositive at baseline. Epitopes outside the regions mutated in the B.1.351 and B.1.1.7 variants were reportedly recognized by nearly half of the unique spike-specific TCRs. Vaccine-associated CD4 TCRs spanned the whole spike protein, with dominant responses in regions 160-218 and 743-854. Because no samples from the day 14 peak response were available, repertoires could be characterized only after the peak T cell response. A significant rise in spike-specific TCR breadth and depth was observed after two AZD1222 doses relative to day 0 and relative to MenACWY recipients.

As to this clone: The target of this receptor is not known. Base qualities were left out, and no much larger clone turns up one base away.

CDR3 length: 17 amino acids, cysteine to phenylalanine. The retained sequence is limited to the CDR3, 51 bases, with the frame set at the first base. V is clipped by 4 bases and J by 1 base, and the sequence between their germline boundaries is 19 bases long. The germline V gene yields LGHNA for CDR1 and YNFKEQ for CDR2. The CDR3 regions of human TCRbeta chains were analyzed by immunosequencing. For the original study's pipeline: TCRs in the repertoires were compared against a reference library of SARS-CoV-2-specific TCRs that had been generated with the MIRA antigen-specificity platform. Breadth meant the fraction of unique TCRs that were SARS-CoV-2-associated, whereas depth meant the fraction of total T cells that were SARS-CoV-2-associated. Using the MIRA data, every spike-specific TCR was mapped to the spike region that the TCR reacted to and assigned to either a CD4 or a CD8 class. Log10-transformed breadth and depth values were compared by one-way ANOVA with Sidak's multiple comparisons tests. TCRdb obtained this table from immuneACCESS and retained in-frame rearrangements with V and J assigned. These tables miss some clones; where compared with another copy, unresolved V genes account for less than half of the shortfall, and the remainder is unexplained. V, J and clone size are those of that table, while D and trimming were read from the DNA. The sample includes about 120,000 clones, with just over 90% observed a single time. The top ten clones comprise approximately 5% of the sample.

In the paper's terms, the time point label means: about 28 days (+/-7) after the second vaccine dose. AZD1222 recipients given second doses at about 4 weeks or at about 12 weeks were pooled, since spike-specific TCR depth and breadth were not found to differ between the two schedules. Samples from vaccinated people were obtained from the UK trials COV001 and COV002, which included a single-blind randomized controlled phase 2/3 trial of AZD1222 (ChAdOx1 nCoV-19) in healthy adults. For TCRbeta chain sequencing, PBMC samples from trial participants were taken at day 0 and at day 28 after the second dose.

The source material was peripheral blood, sampled 28 days after the second AZD1222 dose. The receptor chain draws on TRBV4-2 and TRBJ1-1; a tentative D call is TRBD1 (5 bases match). The sequence was obtained from an adult who received the AZD1222 COVID-19 vaccine. CDR3 protein: CASSRHTWGVENTEAFF. Read as DNA, the sequence is TGTGCCAGCAGCCGACATACCTGGGGGGTTGAGAACACTGAAGCTTTCTTT.